These 16 T cell receptor beta chains originate from one sample sequenced in a study of PD-L1 blockade in urothelial cancer. Profiled with immunoSEQ multiplex PCR; TCRdb holds only in-frame clones, not every one. The data show fewer than 30,000 clones, less than 90% seen once. The source was PBMCs, collected around atezolizumab (anti-PD-L1) treatment. The source is a man aged 70 or older with urothelial cancer.

By frequency in the sample, this clone is medium-sized (0.01 to 0.1%). CDR3 coding DNA: TGTGCCAGCAGCCTAACTAGCGGAGGACACAATGAGCAGTTCTTC. It is translated as CASSLTSGGHNEQFF. This chain connects TRBV9 to TRBJ2-1; 8 bases are shared with TRBD2. Trimming removed 4 bases from V and 5 bases from J; junction bases left unmatched: 8. The length of the CDR3 is 15 residues. CDR1 and CDR2 from the germline V gene are SGDLS and YYNGEE.

This chain uses TRBV10-3 with TRBJ2-3, with TRBD1 matching 9 bases. The germline V gene encodes CDR1 ENHRY and CDR2 SYGVKD. This CDR3 is built from 13 residues. V lost 6 bases to trimming and J lost 5 bases; unmatched junction nucleotides: 3. Here the CDR3 DNA reads TGTGCCATCAGACAGGGGGCTGGAGATACGCAGTATTTT. Protein: CAIRQGAGDTQYF.

V gene TRBV7-9 combines with J gene TRBJ1-1; the D gene is possibly TRBD1 (5 bases). The CDR3 consists of 13 residues. Germline V CDR1 and CDR2: SEHNR, FQNEAQ (reference sequence). With 5 bases removed from V and 8 bases from J, the gap between germline ends came to 15 bases. CDR3 residues: CASSPDWAGEAFF. CDR3 nucleotide sequence: TGTGCCAGCAGCCCAGATTGGGCAGGGGAAGCTTTCTTT. The full variable domain, its missing parts supplied by reference TRBV7-9 and TRBJ1-1, is DTGVSQNPRHKITKRGQNVTFRCDPISEHNRLYWYRQTLGQGPEFLTYFQNEAQLEKSRLLSDRFSAERPKGSFSTLEIQRTEQGDSAMYLCASSPDWAGEAFFGQGTRLTVV.

The chain links TRBV6-1 to TRBJ2-7, with D perhaps TRBD2 (6 bases). CDR1 and CDR2 from the germline V gene are MNHNS and SASEGT. CDR3 size: 14 residues. V lost 6 bases and J lost 12, with 24 bases in between. For the CDR3, the DNA is TGTGCCAGCAGCCTCCTGGTGGGGGACGGCGGGGTGTACTTC. It translates to CASSLLVGDGGVYF.

This rearrangement joins TRBV5-1 to TRBJ2-1; 13 bases are a match to TRBD2. The CDR3 covers 17 residues. The trim removed 3 bases at V and 6 bases at J, leaving 9 bases unmatched. CDR1 and CDR2 from the germline V gene are SGHRS and YFSETQ. The CDR3 coding sequence is TGCGCCAGCAGCTGGGGGACTAGCGGGAATCTCGTCAATGAGCAGTTCTTC. Residues: CASSWGTSGNLVNEQFF.

The chain links TRBV30 to TRBJ2-3; possible D gene TRBD2, 6 bases. V shed 0 bases and J shed 0 bases, with 10 bases lying between them. The CDR3 is 15 residues long. The germline CDR1 and CDR2 sequences are GTSNPN and SVGIG (reference sequence). The CDR3 DNA reads TGTGCCTGGAGTGTAGGGCTAGCGAGCACAGATACGCAGTATTTT. Translating gives CAWSVGLASTDTQYF.

V gene TRBV2 combines with J gene TRBJ1-4, with D hard to call. This CDR3 is built from 15 residues. CDR1 SNHLY and CDR2 FYNNEI come from the germline V gene. Deletions cut 4 bases from V and 6 bases from J, with 15 bases between. DNA for the CDR3: TGTGCCAGCAGTGCCCCACCACCACTCCATGAAAAACTGTTTTTT. It yields the protein CASSAPPPLHEKLFF.

V usage is TRBV28 and J usage is TRBJ2-1, with D perhaps TRBD2 (5 bases). The CDR3 covers 16 residues. Germline V gene lookup returns CDR1 MDHEN and CDR2 SYDVKM. Trimming stripped 6 bases from V and 0 bases from J, with 15 bases between. The CDR3 reads CASSPQRPSSYNEQFF. The CDR3 DNA reads TGTGCCAGCAGCCCTCAGCGGCCCAGCTCCTACAATGAGCAGTTCTTC.

The V call is TRBV30, the J call TRBJ1-1; D ambiguous. Germline V gene lookup returns CDR1 GTSNPN and CDR2 SVGIG (reference sequence). The CDR3 has 16 residues. V was trimmed by 0 bases and J by 3 bases, leaving 17 bases between them. The CDR3 coding sequence is TGTGCCTGGAGTGTAGGTGGCCTACTCGGGGACACTGAAGCTTTCTTT. Translation gives CAWSVGGLLGDTEAFF.

The chain carries TRBV5-4 and TRBJ2-1, with 9 bases aligning to TRBD1. Germline V lookup: CDR1 SGHNT, CDR2 YYREEE (reference sequence). Trimming at V came to 2 bases and at J to 6 bases, leaving 3 bases not matched to a gene. The CDR3 loop spans 14 amino acids. CDR3 protein: CASSLDRGTNEQFF. In nucleotides, the CDR3 is TGTGCCAGCAGCTTAGACAGGGGGACCAATGAGCAGTTCTTC.

The chain combines TRBV4-1 with TRBJ1-1; 10 bases are a match to TRBD1. Germline CDR1 MGHRA, CDR2 YSYEKL. With V trimmed by 1 base and J by 4 bases, 12 bases remained unmatched. The CDR3 consists of 18 residues. CDR3 protein: CASSQVFKARDRGTEAFF. CDR3 coding DNA: TGCGCCAGCAGCCAAGTGTTCAAGGCGCGGGACAGGGGCACTGAAGCTTTCTTT.

The rearrangement joins TRBV7-9 to TRBJ2-6, with 7 bases fitting TRBD1. This CDR3 region has 18 residues. V shed 5 bases, J shed 2 bases, and the junction held 12 bases outside the gene matches. The germline V gene has CDR1 SEHNR and CDR2 FQNEAQ (reference sequence). The CDR3 sequence is CASSPLRQGETGANVLTF. CDR3 nucleotides: TGTGCCAGCAGCCCATTGCGGCAGGGGGAAACTGGGGCCAACGTCCTGACTTTC.

CDR3 DNA: TGCGCCAGCAGCGTACAGGGAAGCGGCACTGAAGCTTTCTTT. Its translation is CASSVQGSGTEAFF. The chain recombines TRBV5-1 with TRBJ1-1; possible D gene TRBD1, 6 bases. CDR1 is SGHRS and CDR2 is YFSETQ in the germline V gene. V was trimmed by 4 bases and J by 4 bases, leaving 14 bases between them. This CDR3 comprises 14 residues. The full variable domain, in which reference TRBV5-1 and TRBJ1-1 provide the parts outside the CDR3, is KAGVTQTPRYLIKTRGQQVTLSCSPISGHRSVSWYQQTPGQGLQFLFEYFSETQRNKGNFPGRFSGRQFSNSRSEMNVSTLELGDSALYLCASSVQGSGTEAFFGQGTRLTVV.

This clone was seen a few times. The chain combines TRBV28 with TRBJ1-1, with 7 bases that match TRBD1. Trimming removed 0 bases from V and 5 bases from J; junction bases left unmatched: 6. The CDR3 is 15 residues long. CDR1 is MDHEN, CDR2 SYDVKM, per germline. CDR3 DNA sequence: TGTGCCAGCAGTTTATGGTGGTCGGACAGGACTGAAGCTTTCTTT. This gives the protein CASSLWWSDRTEAFF.

The rearrangement joins TRBV5-1 to TRBJ1-2; the match to TRBD1 covers 7 bases. There are 13 residues in the CDR3. The ends lost 0 bases at V and 10 bases at J; junction bases unmatched: 6. Germline-derived CDR1 and CDR2 are SGHRS and YFSETQ. The CDR3 loop reads CASSLVTGAPYTF. CDR3 nucleotide sequence: TGCGCCAGCAGCTTGGTTACAGGGGCTCCCTACACCTTC.

This sequence joins TRBV28 and TRBJ1-4; possible D gene TRBD1, 5 bases. In germline, CDR1 is MDHEN, CDR2 SYDVKM. The V and J ends lost 6 bases and 7 bases respectively, with 18 bases between them. This CDR3 has 15 residues. The CDR3 loop reads CASSPRGRGSEKLFF. In DNA form, the CDR3 reads TGTGCCAGCAGCCCGCGCGGGAGGGGATCTGAAAAACTGTTTTTT.